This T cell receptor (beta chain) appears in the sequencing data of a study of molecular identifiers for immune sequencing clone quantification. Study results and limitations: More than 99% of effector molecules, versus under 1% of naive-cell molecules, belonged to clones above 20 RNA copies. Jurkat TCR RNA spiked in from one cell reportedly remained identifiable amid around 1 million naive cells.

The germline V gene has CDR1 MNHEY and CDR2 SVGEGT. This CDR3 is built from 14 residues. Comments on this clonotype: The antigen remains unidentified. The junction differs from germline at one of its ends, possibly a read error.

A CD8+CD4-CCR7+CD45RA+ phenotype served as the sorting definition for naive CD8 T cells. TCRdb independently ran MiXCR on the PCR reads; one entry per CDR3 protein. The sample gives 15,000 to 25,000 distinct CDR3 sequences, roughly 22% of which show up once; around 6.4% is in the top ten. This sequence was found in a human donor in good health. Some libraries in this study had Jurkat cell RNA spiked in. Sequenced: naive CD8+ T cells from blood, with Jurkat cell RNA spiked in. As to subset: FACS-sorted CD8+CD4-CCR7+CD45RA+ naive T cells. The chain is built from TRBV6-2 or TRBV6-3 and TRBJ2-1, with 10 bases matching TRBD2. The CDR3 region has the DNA TGTGCCAGCGGACTAGCGGCATTGTACAATGAGCAGCTCTTC. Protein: CASGLAALYNEQLF.